Listed below are T cell receptor beta chains from one sample, sequenced in a study of CD8+CD57+ T cells in acquired aplastic anemia. TCRdb reprocessed the reads via MiXCR and lists one record per CDR3 protein. The sample contains 120,000 or so distinct CDR3 sequences, 40% of which appear only once. Sequences were obtained from sorted CD4+, CD8+, or CD8+CD57+ T cells (not recorded which) from PBMCs. Receptors originate from a human donor with aplastic anemia. Both conserved end residues are part of each CDR3. Fields, in order: CDR3 protein, CDR3 DNA, clone size, J gene, D gene, V gene. A D gene is named only where the DNA matches it firmly. Expanded clones get a size class; other rows say once, few or many, or leave the size out.

CAISQSSTEAFF	TGTGCCATCTCCCAATCGAGCACTGAAGCTTTCTTT	-	TRBJ1-1	-	TRBV10-3
CATSRRDIGTQYF	TGTGCCACCAGCCGAAGGGACATCGGGACCCAGTACTTC	-	TRBJ2-5	-	TRBV15
CATGTESNQPQHF	TGTGCCACCGGGACGGAGAGCAATCAGCCCCAGCATTTT	-	TRBJ1-5	-	TRBV10-3
CASSQDGATSTDTQYF	TGTGCCAGCAGCCAAGATGGGGCTACTAGCACAGATACGCAGTATTTT	-	TRBJ2-3	-	TRBV4-2
CATSDGSGLNYGYTF	TGTGCCACCAGTGATGGGTCAGGTCTTAACTATGGCTACACCTTC	-	TRBJ1-2	-	TRBV24-1
CASSVTGETQYF	TGTGCCAGCAGCGTAACAGGGGAGACCCAGTACTTC	-	TRBJ2-5	-	TRBV9
CASSVLAGGPGTQYF	TGTGCCAGCAGCGTATTGGCGGGGGGGCCTGGTACGCAGTATTTT	-	TRBJ2-3	TRBD2	TRBV9
CASSGHAGGAEAFF	TGTGCCAGCAGTGGCCATGCAGGGGGCGCGGAAGCTTTCTTT	-	TRBJ1-1	TRBD1	TRBV6-1
CASSQSPLRDEQYF	TGTGCCAGCAGCCAATCGCCGCTTCGGGACGAGCAGTACTTC	-	TRBJ2-7	-	TRBV7-9
CASSQEGITIYF	TGCGCCAGCAGCCAAGAGGGGATCACCATATATTTT	-	TRBJ1-3	-	TRBV7-8
CATSRGTSGDGETQYF	TGTGCCACCAGCAGAGGGACTAGCGGGGACGGAGAGACCCAGTACTTC	-	TRBJ2-5	TRBD2	TRBV15
CASRGARYEQYF	TGTGCCAGCCGGGGGGCAAGGTACGAGCAGTACTTC	-	TRBJ2-7	-	TRBV7-9
CASSLGSTGGNTF	TGCGCCAGCAGCTTGGGGTCGACAGGTGGAAACACCTTC	-	TRBJ1-2	-	TRBV5-1
CAISSGTSGSNEQFF	TGTGCCATCAGTTCCGGGACTAGCGGGAGTAATGAGCAGTTCTTC	-	TRBJ2-1	TRBD2	TRBV10-3
CAISGGTGGNTIYF	TGTGCCATCAGTGGCGGGACAGGCGGAAACACCATATATTTT	-	TRBJ1-3	TRBD1	TRBV10-3
CASSFSGRMDNEQFF	TGTGCCAGCAGCTTTAGCGGGAGGATGGACAATGAGCAGTTCTTC	few	TRBJ2-1	TRBD2	TRBV11-1
CATSRVASSTDTQYF	TGTGCCACCAGCAGAGTCGCGAGCAGCACAGATACGCAGTATTTT	-	TRBJ2-3	-	TRBV15
CASSLPGQLGYGYTF	TGTGCCAGCAGCTTACCGGGACAGCTAGGCTATGGCTACACCTTC	many	TRBJ1-2	TRBD1	TRBV7-9
CASSITKGQPQHF	TGTGCCAGTAGTATTACTAAGGGTCAGCCCCAGCATTTT	many	TRBJ1-5	-	TRBV19
CASSLQGEQFF	TGCGCCAGCAGCCTCCAGGGTGAGCAGTTCTTC	-	TRBJ2-1	-	TRBV7-3
CASGNSQGVNQPQHF	TGTGCCAGCGGCAATTCACAGGGGGTCAATCAGCCCCAGCATTTT	many	TRBJ1-5	TRBD1	TRBV7-8
CASSESGQGTYEQYF	TGCGCCAGCAGTGAGTCGGGCCAGGGAACCTACGAGCAGTACTTC	many	TRBJ2-7	-	TRBV10-1
CVSSEPMNTEAFF	TGTGTCAGCAGTGAGCCCATGAACACTGAAGCTTTCTTT	few	TRBJ1-1	-	TRBV6-1
CSVVQGMSEAFF	TGCAGCGTTGTACAGGGGATGTCTGAAGCTTTCTTT	-	TRBJ1-1	TRBD1	TRBV29-1
CASSELGQGAYEQYF	TGTGCCAGCAGTGAATTGGGGCAGGGAGCCTACGAGCAGTACTTC	-	TRBJ2-7	-	TRBV25-1
CAISDNRGDEQYF	TGTGCCATCAGTGATAATCGGGGGGACGAGCAGTACTTC	few	TRBJ2-7	TRBD2	TRBV10-3
CASRGQAAGYEQYF	TGTGCCAGCAGAGGACAGGCCGCCGGCTACGAGCAGTACTTC	-	TRBJ2-7	TRBD1	TRBV2
CASSFRNTTYEQFF	TGTGCCAGCAGCTTTAGGAACACCACCTACGAGCAGTTCTTC	-	TRBJ2-1	-	TRBV7-7
CASSPGGRQPQHF	TGTGCCAGCAGCCCAGGGGGGCGTCAGCCCCAGCATTTT	many	TRBJ1-5	TRBD1	TRBV12-3/TRBV12-4
CATSREGYTEAFF	TGTGCCACCAGCAGAGAGGGTTACACTGAAGCTTTCTTT	medium-sized	TRBJ1-1	-	TRBV15
CASSILSDRGLDGYTF	TGTGCCAGTAGTATCCTATCGGACAGGGGGCTGGATGGCTACACCTTC	-	TRBJ1-2	TRBD1	TRBV19
CASSQGGGLNQPQHF	TGCGCCAGCAGCCAAGGGGGGGGACTCAATCAGCCCCAGCATTTT	many	TRBJ1-5	-	TRBV4-3
CASSLGTSGGETQYF	TGCGCCAGCAGCTTGGGGACTAGCGGGGGAGAGACCCAGTACTTC	many	TRBJ2-5	TRBD2	TRBV5-1
CSARLGATKGEKLFF	TGCAGTGCCAGACTGGGCGCTACTAAAGGTGAAAAACTGTTTTTT	-	TRBJ1-4	-	TRBV20-1
CASSSAREQYF	TGTGCCAGCAGCAGCGCTCGTGAGCAGTACTTC	many	TRBJ2-7	-	TRBV5-6
CASSWASSYGYTF	TGTGCCAGCAGTTGGGCCAGCTCGTATGGCTACACCTTC	-	TRBJ1-2	-	TRBV7-4
CASRSPGQTNTGELFF	TGTGCCAGCAGGTCCCCGGGACAGACGAACACCGGGGAGCTGTTTTTT	many	TRBJ2-2	TRBD1	TRBV7-3
CASSQDWGWGNNEQFF	TGCGCCAGCAGCCAAGATTGGGGTTGGGGGAACAATGAGCAGTTCTTC	many	TRBJ2-1	-	TRBV4-1
CSARAEGENYGYTF	TGCAGTGCTAGGGCAGAAGGGGAAAACTATGGCTACACCTTC	once	TRBJ1-2	-	TRBV20-1
CASSQDFKAEAFF	TGTGCCAGCAGCCAAGATTTTAAGGCTGAAGCTTTCTTT	-	TRBJ1-1	-	TRBV3-1
CASSPRDGVSSYNSPLHF	TGTGCCAGCTCACCGAGGGACGGAGTTAGCTCCTATAATTCACCCCTCCACTTT	few	TRBJ1-6	-	TRBV18
CSVERGRAETQYF	TGCAGCGTTGAACGGGGGCGAGCAGAGACCCAGTACTTC	-	TRBJ2-5	-	TRBV29-1
CASRTGQGYGYTF	TGTGCCAGCAGAACGGGACAGGGGTATGGCTACACCTTC	many	TRBJ1-2	TRBD1	TRBV6-1
CASSPGGGHPRTGELFF	TGTGCCAGCAGCCCGGGCGGGGGACACCCGAGAACCGGGGAGCTGTTTTTT	few	TRBJ2-2	-	TRBV4-2
CATSREEGGGELFF	TGTGCCACCAGCAGAGAAGAGGGTGGCGGGGAGCTGTTTTTT	-	TRBJ2-2	-	TRBV15
CSARAFISVTQYF	TGCAGTGCGAGGGCCTTTATTTCGGTAACGCAGTATTTT	many	TRBJ2-3	-	TRBV20-1
CASSLWGYDTDTQYF	TGTGCCAGCAGTTTATGGGGATACGACACAGATACGCAGTATTTT	-	TRBJ2-3	-	TRBV2
CATSPLYRESYEQYF	TGTGCCACCAGCCCCCTCTACAGGGAATCCTACGAGCAGTACTTC	-	TRBJ2-7	-	TRBV15
CASSPGWQGNGYTF	TGTGCCAGCTCACCGGGGTGGCAGGGCAATGGCTACACCTTC	many	TRBJ1-2	-	TRBV18
CASSSTGGEKLFF	TGTGCCAGCAGCTCGACAGGGGGTGAAAAACTGTTTTTT	-	TRBJ1-4	TRBD1	TRBV7-4
CASSVGGHTIYF	TGTGCCAGCAGTGTGGGGGGACACACCATATATTTT	many	TRBJ1-3	-	TRBV2
CASSVYRDSSYNEQFF	TGTGCCAGCAGCGTATACCGGGACTCGAGTTACAATGAGCAGTTCTTC	-	TRBJ2-1	-	TRBV9
CASSPPGQGEAFF	TGTGCCAGCAGCCCCCCCGGACAGGGCGAAGCTTTCTTT	-	TRBJ1-1	TRBD1	TRBV7-9